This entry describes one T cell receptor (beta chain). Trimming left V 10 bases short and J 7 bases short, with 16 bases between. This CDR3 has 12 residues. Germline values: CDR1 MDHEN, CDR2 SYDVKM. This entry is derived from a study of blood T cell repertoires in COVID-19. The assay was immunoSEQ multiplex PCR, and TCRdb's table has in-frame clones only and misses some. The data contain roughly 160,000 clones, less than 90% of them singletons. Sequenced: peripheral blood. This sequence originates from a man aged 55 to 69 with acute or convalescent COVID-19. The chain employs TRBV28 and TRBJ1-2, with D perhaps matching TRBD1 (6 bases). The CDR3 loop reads CAIIRGRGGYTF. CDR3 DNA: TGTGCCATCATCAGGGGAAGAGGTGGCTACACCTTC.